These 28 T cell receptor beta chains share one sample of origin, sequenced in a study of blood T cells in healthy people across ages. Combining a sample-barcoded 5' primer with a J-beta primer mix, a second PCR ran for about 7 to 12 cycles. In TCRdb, the 5' RACE reads were re-called with MiXCR into one record per CDR3 protein. The sample holds 650,000 to 900,000 distinct CDR3 sequences; 62% are singletons and the top ten take roughly a quarter. The sample taken for sequencing was blood. Receptors originate from a man in his thirties or forties in good health.

The chain carries TRBV18 and TRBJ2-1; D might be TRBD1 (6 bases). The CDR3 has 13 residues. CDR1 KGHSH and CDR2 LQKENI come from the germline V gene. The V end was cut by 6 bases, the J end by 12 bases, with 18 bases between. The CDR3 sequence is CASSPTGPEGQFF. In DNA form, the CDR3 reads TGTGCCAGCTCGCCAACAGGGCCTGAGGGGCAGTTCTTC.

The chain uses TRBV19 and TRBJ2-2, with a tentative D call TRBD1 (7 bases). CDR3 size: 16 residues. V lost 0 bases, J lost 4 bases, and 12 bases lay in between. Looked up from germline, CDR1 is LNHDA and CDR2 is SQIVND (reference sequence). CDR3 sequence (DNA): TGTGCCAGTAGTATAGATCAGGGGGAGGTCACCGGGGAGCTGTTTTTT. Protein: CASSIDQGEVTGELFF.

The CDR3 sequence is CASSPAVAGSIPGDTQYF. For the CDR3, the DNA is TGCGCCAGCAGCCCAGCGGTTGCGGGGTCCATACCAGGGGATACGCAGTATTTT. The chain couples TRBV4-1 to TRBJ2-3; possible D gene TRBD2, 6 bases. CDR3 length equals 18 residues. CDR1 MGHRA and CDR2 YSYEKL come from the germline V gene. V lost 4 bases to trimming and J lost 6 bases, with 26 bases between them.

This chain links TRBV4-2 with TRBJ2-5, with 11 bases lining up with TRBD2. The junction had 3 bases not matched to a gene; V was cut back by 1 base and J by 5 bases. Germline CDR1 and CDR2: LGHNA and YNFKEQ. CDR3 length: 15 amino acids. This CDR3 reads CASSQVAGGLETQYF. The CDR3 nucleotides read TGTGCCAGCAGCCAAGTAGCGGGGGGGCTCGAGACCCAGTACTTC.

The rearrangement joins TRBV3-1 to TRBJ2-3, with TRBD1 matching over 7 bases. The CDR3 totals 20 residues. Germline V gene data show CDR1 as LGHDT and CDR2 as YNNKEL (reference sequence). The V and J ends lost 1 base and 7 bases, in that order; junction bases with no gene match: 23. CDR3 sequence (DNA): TGTGCCAGCAGCCAAGGGATCGGGGCTAGAGGGGGCAAACCTACCAATACGCAGTATTTT. It codes for CASSQGIGARGGKPTNTQYF.

Concerning this clonotype: One end of the junction varies from germline; a read error may be responsible. This chain uses TRBV12-3 or TRBV12-4 with TRBJ2-1; D may be TRBD2 (6 bases). The CDR3 is made up of 16 amino acids. CDR3 in amino acids: CASSPTALGARDEQFF. The CDR3 DNA reads TGTGCCAGCAGTCCCACCGCGTTGGGCGCGCGGGATGAGCAGTTCTTT.

The sample holds a few counts of this clonotype. This chain connects TRBV4-3 to TRBJ2-7; 8 nucleotides align to TRBD2. The V and J ends lost 1 base and 4 bases, in that order; junction bases with no gene match: 6. The CDR3 sequence is 15 residues long. Per the germline V gene, CDR1 is LGHNA and CDR2 is YSLEER. CDR3 sequence reads: CASSQGDGGGYEQYF. The CDR3 DNA sequence: TGCGCCAGCAGCCAAGGGGACGGGGGGGGATACGAGCAGTACTTC.

This sequence joins TRBV12-3 or TRBV12-4 and TRBJ2-7, with 11 nucleotides matching TRBD2. Matching the DNA end better, TRBJ2-5 makes the J call doubtful. This CDR3 comprises 16 residues. This CDR3 reads CASSLGASGGSETQYF. CDR3 nucleotides: TGTGCCAGCAGTTTAGGGGCTAGCGGGGGGTCAGAGACCCAGTACTTC.

J is TRBJ2-2 and V is TRBV6-2 or TRBV6-3; D not certain. The length of the CDR3 is 15 residues. The V end lost 0 bases, the J end lost 8 bases, and 13 bases lay between the germline ends. Germline CDR1 MNHEY, CDR2 SVGEGT. DNA for the CDR3: TGTGCCAGCAGTTACTCGATAGTGGGAACTGGGGAGCTGTTTTTT. Translated, it gives CASSYSIVGTGELFF.

The chain couples TRBV20-1 to TRBJ1-1; D remains ambiguous. Trimming left V 0 bases short and J 1 base short, with 12 bases between. The V gene's germline CDR1 is DFQATT and CDR2 SNEGSKA (reference sequence). The CDR3 covers 15 residues. CDR3 DNA sequence: TGCAGTGCTAGAGATCCCGGACGGCCGAACACTGAAGCTTTCTTT. It yields the protein CSARDPGRPNTEAFF.

The CDR3 region has the DNA TGTGCCAGCAGTTCAAGGGGAGGGACTAGCGGGGGAAATGAGCAGTTCTTC. Protein product: CASSSRGGTSGGNEQFF. The V and J genes are TRBV2 and TRBJ2-1; TRBD2 aligns across 14 bases. This CDR3 has 17 amino acids. Germline lookup yields CDR1 SNHLY and CDR2 FYNNEI. With V trimmed by 5 bases and J by 7 bases, 10 bases remained unmatched.

The chain joins TRBV7-3 to TRBJ2-3; TRBD2 matches at 10 bases. V shed 4 bases and J 5 bases; nucleotides not matched to a gene: 3. CDR3 length: 14 amino acids. Germline CDR1 SGHTA, CDR2 FQGTGA. CDR3 in DNA: TGTGCCAGCAGCTATAGCGGGGGGAGAGATACGCAGTATTTT. Its translation: CASSYSGGRDTQYF.

The chain is built from TRBV7-2 and TRBJ2-3; the D call may be TRBD1 or TRBD2 (6 bases each). V was clipped by 5 bases and J by 4 bases, with 19 bases between them. CDR1 is SGHTA and CDR2 is FQGNSA in the germline V gene. The CDR3 spans 16 residues. The CDR3 nucleotides read TGTGCCAGCAGCCCCAGGGTTGGGGGGCCATCAGATACGCAGTATTTT. It specifies CASSPRVGGPSDTQYF.

This clonotype turned up a few times. V and J are TRBV7-2 and TRBJ1-2; 9 nucleotides align to TRBD1. CDR1 is SGHTA, CDR2 FQGNSA, per germline. CDR3 length: 15 residues. Trimming took 3 bases from V and 4 from J; bases not matched to a gene: 6. The CDR3 is CASSFTGGSVYGYTF. The CDR3 nucleotides are TGTGCCAGCAGCTTTACAGGGGGCTCGGTCTATGGCTACACCTTC.

The chain employs TRBV7-2 and TRBJ2-5, with D possibly matching TRBD2 (5 bases). TRBJ2-1 matches the DNA end more closely, so the J call is doubtful. This CDR3 is built from 15 residues. Per germline, CDR1 SGHTA and CDR2 FQGNSA. CDR3 loop: CASSLERISWETQFF. The CDR3 nucleotides are TGTGCCAGCAGCTTGGAAAGGATCAGCTGGGAGACCCAGTTCTTC.

V gene TRBV5-6 combines with J gene TRBJ2-7; D might be TRBD1 or TRBD2, each matching 5 bases. Germline loops: CDR1 SGHDT, CDR2 YYEEEE. Deletions cut 7 bases from V and 0 bases from J, with 11 bases between. The CDR3 is 13 amino acids. Here the CDR3 reads CASSIGASYEQYF. CDR3 coding DNA: TGTGCCAGCTCCATCGGGGCCTCCTACGAGCAGTACTTC.

V and J are TRBV24-1 and TRBJ1-2; D remains ambiguous. V lost 3 bases and J lost 4, with 5 bases in between. This CDR3 spans 12 amino acids. Germline V gene lookup returns CDR1 KGHDR and CDR2 SFDVKD. CDR3 coding DNA: TGTGCCACCAGTGATCGGGTCTATGGCTACACCTTC. As protein: CATSDRVYGYTF.

The chain combines TRBV30 with TRBJ2-5, with 8 nucleotides matching TRBD2. The closer fit of TRBJ2-7 to the DNA end suggests the J call may be wrong. The CDR3 is made up of 13 amino acids. The germline gives CDR1 GTSNPN, CDR2 SVGIG (reference sequence). In nucleotides, the CDR3 is TGTGCCTGGAGGGTAGCGGGGATATACGAGCAGTACTTC. Protein: CAWRVAGIYEQYF.

The chain has TRBV28 and TRBJ2-7, with D unresolved. This CDR3 has 15 amino acids. Germline lookup yields CDR1 MDHEN and CDR2 SYDVKM. Trimming removed 6 bases at V and 2 bases at J, with 17 bases between. Here the CDR3 reads CASRRSGPATYEQYF. The CDR3 coding sequence is TGTGCCAGCAGGAGATCTGGGCCTGCAACCTACGAGCAGTACTTC.

Comments on this clonotype: A read error may be the cause here, since a much bigger clone is one base away. DNA for the CDR3: TGTGCCAGCAGCCCCCAATGGGTGCAGTACTTC. Encoded protein: CASSPQWVQYF. The rearrangement links TRBV7-2 to TRBJ2-7; D gene uncertain. Trimming shortened V by 5 bases and J by 9 bases, and 11 bases separated the two germline ends. The germline CDR1 and CDR2 sequences are SGHTA and FQGNSA. The CDR3 totals 11 residues.

At least ten counts were recorded for this clonotype. This chain uses TRBV4-3 with TRBJ1-2; D may be TRBD1 (5 bases). Germline CDR1 is LGHNA and CDR2 is YSLEER. The CDR3 covers 14 residues. V lost 5 bases and J lost 6, with 16 bases in between. The CDR3 loop reads CASSAQATNDGYTF. For the CDR3, the DNA is TGCGCCAGCAGCGCACAGGCTACCAATGATGGCTACACCTTC.

V is TRBV7-9 and J is TRBJ2-3, with 13 bases aligning to TRBD2. Germline CDR1 SEHNR, CDR2 FQNEAQ (reference sequence). The CDR3 runs to 15 residues. Trimming removed 5 bases from V and 4 bases from J; junction bases left unmatched: 3. Here the CDR3 reads CASSTGLAGADTQYF. The CDR3 DNA sequence: TGTGCCAGCAGCACCGGACTAGCGGGGGCAGATACGCAGTATTTT.

CDR3 nucleotide sequence: TGTGCCAGCAGCTTGGATGGGACAGACTATCTGGGGTCCAACGTCCTGACTTTC. Translated, it gives CASSLDGTDYLGSNVLTF. This rearrangement joins TRBV7-2 to TRBJ2-6; 7 nucleotides match TRBD1. V dropped 3 bases and J dropped 8; count of bases not matched to a gene: 16. This CDR3 spans 18 amino acids. CDR1 and CDR2 from the germline V gene are SGHTA and FQGNSA.

The chain links TRBV5-4 to TRBJ1-1; no reliable D call. The CDR3 extends over 14 amino acids. Deletions cut 0 bases from V and 2 bases from J, with 8 bases between. The germline V gene has CDR1 SGHNT and CDR2 YYREEE (reference sequence). The CDR3 region has the DNA TGTGCCAGCAGCTTGGGGCAGATTAACACTGAAGCTTTCTTT. It specifies CASSLGQINTEAFF.

This clonotype showed up just once. V usage is TRBV29-1 and J usage is TRBJ1-2, with no clear D. The V gene's germline CDR1 is SQVTM and CDR2 ANQGSEA. Trimming took off 4 bases at V and 4 bases at J, with 10 bases between the two ends. CDR3 length equals 12 residues. CDR3 nucleotides: TGCAGCGTTGCCTACAGTCTCTATGGCTACACCTTC. It yields the protein CSVAYSLYGYTF.

J is TRBJ2-5 and V is TRBV3-1; perhaps TRBD1 as D (6 bases). Trimming pared 4 bases from V and 5 bases from J, leaving 17 bases between. The germline gives CDR1 LGHDT, CDR2 YNNKEL (reference sequence). This CDR3 spans 15 amino acids. CDR3 coding DNA: TGTGCCAGCAGCCCCATTCGGACAGTAGGTGAGACCCAGTACTTC. Residues: CASSPIRTVGETQYF.

The sample holds a few counts of this clonotype. The rearrangement uses TRBV28 and TRBJ2-7; no reliable D call. V was trimmed by 5 bases and J by 5 bases, leaving 13 bases between them. CDR1 and CDR2 (germline): MDHEN, SYDVKM. This CDR3 comprises 13 residues. CDR3 nucleotides: TGTGCCAGCAGTCCGCCCCCTCTAAACGAGCAGTACTTC. Amino acids: CASSPPPLNEQYF.

This chain connects TRBV27 to TRBJ2-3; 9 nucleotides line up with TRBD1. The CDR3 has 15 residues. Germline CDR1 reads MNHEY; CDR2 reads SMNVEV (reference sequence). V was clipped by 5 bases and J by 6 bases; unmatched bases: 9. This CDR3 is CASSPGDREVDTQYF. The CDR3 coding sequence is TGTGCCAGCAGTCCCGGGGACAGGGAAGTGGATACGCAGTATTTT.